These T cell receptor beta chains were read from a single sample in a study of T cell repertoires in cytomegalovirus infection. MiXCR, applied by TCRdb to the reads, yields one record per CDR3 protein. The data contain 900,000 to 950,000 distinct CDR3 sequences, more than 25% of them singletons. Their specific antigens are unknown. This material consisted of cultured CD8+ T cells from PBMCs, taken from culture after CMV antigen stimulation. The receptors were gathered from a human donor in good health (CMV status not recorded). Some clones in this sample may be carry-over from other donors' samples. Each CDR3 is given with its conserved first and last residue. D genes are given only for firm matches. Some rows have no size entry. The others give once, few or many, or a class for an expanded clone.

size: few; D: -; V: TRBV5-4; J: TRBJ2-1; DNA: TGTGCCAGCAGCTCCGATGTCGAAGCCCACAATGAGCAGTTCTTC; CDR3: CASSSDVEAHNEQFF
size: many; D: -; V: TRBV7-8; J: TRBJ1-1; DNA: TGTGCCAGCCGGACAAGCTTGAACACTGAAGCTTTCTTT; CDR3: CASRTSLNTEAFF
size: few; D: -; V: TRBV6-2/TRBV6-3; J: TRBJ1-1; DNA: TGTGCAGACCCTGAAGCTTTCTTT; CDR3: CADPEAFF
size: few; D: -; V: TRBV20-1; J: TRBJ1-5; DNA: TGCAGTGCTAGAGATCGAGGACAGAGTAATCAGCCCCAGCATTTT; CDR3: CSARDRGQSNQPQHF
size: many; D: TRBD1; V: TRBV6-1; J: TRBJ1-6; DNA: TGTGCCAGCAGTGAAACTTTAGACAGGGTTGTTTCACCCCTCCACTTT; CDR3: CASSETLDRVVSPLHF
size: few; D: -; V: TRBV6-2/TRBV6-3; J: TRBJ2-1; DNA: TGTGCCAGCACCAACTTGACCGACGGGGGCCACTTAAGGAATGAGCAGTTCTTC; CDR3: CASTNLTDGGHLRNEQFF
size: -; D: -; V: TRBV4-3; J: TRBJ1-5; DNA: TGCGCCAGCAGCCAAGATCGGTCTCTCGAGTATAGCAATCAGCCCCAGCATTTT; CDR3: CASSQDRSLEYSNQPQHF
size: -; D: TRBD1; V: TRBV5-5; J: TRBJ2-5; DNA: TGTGCCAGCAGCCAGGACAGGGGGCTTTCCCGACAAGAGACCCAGTACTTC; CDR3: CASSQDRGLSRQETQYF
size: -; D: TRBD1; V: TRBV5-5; J: TRBJ2-5; DNA: TGTGCCAGCAGCCCAGACAGGGGAGGCGAGACCCAGTACTTC; CDR3: CASSPDRGGETQYF
size: -; D: TRBD2; V: TRBV11-2; J: TRBJ2-1; DNA: TGTGCCAGCAGCTTAGTACTAGCGGCATACAATGAGCAGTTCTTC; CDR3: CASSLVLAAYNEQFF
size: -; D: TRBD1; V: TRBV28; J: TRBJ1-1; DNA: TGTGCCCCCTCAACAGGGGCGCAGAGCACTGAAGCTTTCTTT; CDR3: CAPSTGAQSTEAFF
size: many; D: -; V: TRBV7-8; J: TRBJ1-1; DNA: TGTGCCAGCAGCAATCCGTGGGGTTTAACTGAAGCTTTCTTT; CDR3: CASSNPWGLTEAFF
size: few; D: -; V: TRBV7-6; J: TRBJ2-6; DNA: TGTGCCAGCAGCTTAACACGCTCTGGGACCAACGTCCTGACTTTC; CDR3: CASSLTRSGTNVLTF
size: many; D: TRBD1; V: TRBV9; J: TRBJ2-3; DNA: TGTGCCAGCAGCGCCCTGAGGGGGCTCACAGATACGCAGTATTTT; CDR3: CASSALRGLTDTQYF
size: -; D: -; V: TRBV4-1; J: TRBJ1-1; DNA: TGCGCCAGCAGCCCGGCGGGACCCGTGGACACTGAAGCTTTCTTT; CDR3: CASSPAGPVDTEAFF
size: -; D: -; V: TRBV6-4; J: TRBJ2-2; DNA: TGTGCCAGCAGTGACTCGACCCTGAACACCGGGGAGCCGTTTTTT; CDR3: CASSDSTLNTGEPFF
size: many; D: TRBD2; V: TRBV7-2; J: TRBJ2-3; DNA: TGTGCCAGCAGCTTACGGGGACTAGATAAAGATACGCAGTATTTT; CDR3: CASSLRGLDKDTQYF
size: -; D: TRBD2; V: TRBV27; J: TRBJ2-1; DNA: TGTGCCAGCACTACTAGCGGATACAATGAGCAGTTCTTC; CDR3: CASTTSGYNEQFF
size: few; D: -; V: TRBV19; J: TRBJ2-1; DNA: TGTGCCAGTAGTATCGACAAATCCTCCTACAATGAGCAGTTCTTC; CDR3: CASSIDKSSYNEQFF
size: once; D: TRBD1; V: TRBV27; J: TRBJ1-1; DNA: TGTGCCAGCAGTTTATCATGGGGGGGACAGGGTAGGACTGAAGCTTTCTTT; CDR3: CASSLSWGGQGRTEAFF
size: -; D: -; V: TRBV5-1; J: TRBJ1-2; DNA: TGCGCCAGCAGCTTGGGGACAGAGGGCTATGGCTACACCTTC; CDR3: CASSLGTEGYGYTF
size: -; D: -; V: TRBV27; J: TRBJ1-4; DNA: TGTGCCAGCAGTTGGACAGCAGCGGGGGAAAAACTGTTTTTT; CDR3: CASSWTAAGEKLFF
size: -; D: TRBD1; V: TRBV10-3; J: TRBJ1-1; DNA: TGTGCCATCAGTAGCGGACAGGGCGCCTGGGACACTGAAGCTTTCTTT; CDR3: CAISSGQGAWDTEAFF
size: -; D: TRBD1; V: TRBV7-9; J: TRBJ1-5; DNA: TGTGCCAGCAGCAATCCCGGGACAGCCGAATTCAGTCAGCCCCAGCATTTT; CDR3: CASSNPGTAEFSQPQHF
size: -; D: TRBD1; V: TRBV27; J: TRBJ1-2; DNA: TGTGCCAGCAGTTCTAACAGGGGGCGGTACGGCTACACCTTC; CDR3: CASSSNRGRYGYTF
size: -; D: -; V: TRBV5-6; J: TRBJ2-3; DNA: TGTGCCAGCAGCTTGGCCCAGGTCCTAGGGCCAGATACGCAGTATTTT; CDR3: CASSLAQVLGPDTQYF
size: -; D: -; V: TRBV7-9; J: TRBJ1-1; DNA: TGTGCCAGCAGGGGCGGGGGAAGGACTGAAGCTTTCTTT; CDR3: CASRGGGRTEAFF
size: many; D: TRBD1; V: TRBV19; J: TRBJ1-1; DNA: TGTGCCAGTAAGTGGACAGGTCCCTCTGAAGCTTTCTTT; CDR3: CASKWTGPSEAFF
size: -; D: -; V: TRBV14; J: TRBJ2-2; DNA: TGTGCCAGCAGCCCTGCTGGGCAGGAGTACACCGGGGAGCTGTTTTTT; CDR3: CASSPAGQEYTGELFF
size: many; D: -; V: TRBV12-3/TRBV12-4; J: TRBJ1-4; DNA: TGTGCCAGCACCATGGGAGGGTTTTCTAATGAAAAACTGTTTTTT; CDR3: CASTMGGFSNEKLFF
size: -; D: -; V: TRBV4-3; J: TRBJ1-5; DNA: TGCGCCAGCAGCCAAGATACAGGGAGCATCCAGCCCCAGCATTTT; CDR3: CASSQDTGSIQPQHF
size: -; D: TRBD1; V: TRBV12-3/TRBV12-4; J: TRBJ2-4; DNA: TGTGCCAGCAGTCCCGTGAGCAGGGGGAAAAACATTCAGTACTTC; CDR3: CASSPVSRGKNIQYF
size: -; D: -; V: TRBV7-6; J: TRBJ1-3; DNA: TGTGCCAGCAGCTCAGCCTACTCTGGAAACACCATATATTTT; CDR3: CASSSAYSGNTIYF
size: few; D: TRBD1; V: TRBV19; J: TRBJ2-3; DNA: TGTGCCACTCGACGTAAGGGACAGGGTACAGATACGCAGTATTTT; CDR3: CATRRKGQGTDTQYF